A single sample is the source of the 11 T cell receptor beta chains below, sequenced in a study of T cells and Merkel cell carcinoma outcomes. Repertoires were generated with immunoSEQ multiplex PCR, while TCRdb's copy carries only in-frame clones and drops some. The data contain some 14,000 clones, around 90% of them seen just once; the ten biggest clones take up 2% to 2.5%. Input material: tumor tissue from Merkel cell carcinoma. Every receptor here comes from a human donor with Merkel cell carcinoma.

This clone was seen once. The chain carries TRBV5-1 and TRBJ1-1, with 8 bases aligning to TRBD1. This CDR3 has 14 residues. V shed 4 bases and J 4 bases; nucleotides not matched to a gene: 6. Germline assignment: CDR1 SGHRS and CDR2 YFSETQ. CDR3 DNA: TGCGCCAGCAGCCAGGGCACAGGGGGCACTGAAGCTTTCTTT. This codes for CASSQGTGGTEAFF. Filled out from reference TRBV5-1 and TRBJ1-1, the complete variable domain reads KAGVTQTPRYLIKTRGQQVTLSCSPISGHRSVSWYQQTPGQGLQFLFEYFSETQRNKGNFPGRFSGRQFSNSRSEMNVSTLELGDSALYLCASSQGTGGTEAFFGQGTRLTVV.

This clone appeared once. This chain joins TRBV2 and TRBJ1-4; no firm D call. V was trimmed by 7 bases and J by 10 bases, leaving 16 bases between them. CDR3 length: 13 residues. Germline CDR1 is SNHLY and CDR2 is FYNNEI. The CDR3 loop is CASKPIGAVKLFF. CDR3 bases: TGTGCCAGCAAGCCTATCGGAGCGGTAAAACTGTTTTTT.

The chain employs TRBV15 and TRBJ1-1; D might be TRBD1 (5 bases). Trimming shortened V by 8 bases and J by 2 bases, and 15 bases separated the two germline ends. Per germline, CDR1 LNHNV and CDR2 YYDKDF (reference sequence). The CDR3 covers 14 residues. Here the CDR3 reads CATQRGILNTEAFF. In DNA form, the CDR3 reads TGTGCCACCCAGCGGGGGATATTAAACACTGAAGCTTTCTTT.

This clone was seen only once. V is TRBV5-1 and J is TRBJ2-3; 8 positions agree with TRBD2. V gave up 6 bases and J gave up 3 bases; unmatched junction bases: 9. Germline CDR1 reads SGHRS; CDR2 reads YFSETQ. This CDR3 has 15 amino acids. The CDR3 DNA is TGCGCCAGCAAGAGAATAGCGGGGATGACAGATACGCAGTATTTT. Amino acid sequence: CASKRIAGMTDTQYF.

J is TRBJ1-2 and V is TRBV5-4; TRBD1 is a possible D gene (5 bases). Between the trimmed V and J ends, which lost 4 bases and 8 bases, there was a span of 15 bases. CDR1 and CDR2 from the germline V gene are SGHNT and YYREEE (reference sequence). The CDR3 spans 13 residues. CDR3 protein: CASSPVVWGGYTF. CDR3 coding DNA: TGTGCCAGCAGCCCCGTTGTCTGGGGGGGCTACACCTTC.

The DNA for the CDR3 is TGTGCCAGCAGCAGCGTGGACAGCGTTTATGAAGCTTTCTTT. Protein product: CASSSVDSVYEAFF. The rearrangement links TRBV7-9 to TRBJ1-1; TRBD1 is a possible D gene (6 bases). This CDR3 spans 14 amino acids. Between the trimmed V and J ends, which lost 5 bases and 7 bases, there was a span of 17 bases. CDR1 and CDR2 from the germline V gene are SEHNR and FQNEAQ (reference sequence).

The rearrangement links TRBV4-2 to TRBJ2-1, with D perhaps matching TRBD2 (6 bases). V was pared by 1 base and J by 7 bases, with 17 bases between. Looked up from germline, CDR1 is LGHNA and CDR2 is YNFKEQ. This CDR3 has 16 amino acids. DNA for the CDR3: TGTGCCAGCAGCCAAGGGGGGACCGCGGGGAGGAATGAGCAGTTCTTC. The encoded protein is CASSQGGTAGRNEQFF.

The chain links TRBV2 to TRBJ2-1; 10 bases agree with TRBD1. CDR1 and CDR2 (germline): SNHLY, FYNNEI. The CDR3 length is 14 residues. Trimming cost V 5 bases and J 8 bases; bases outside gene matches: 6. The CDR3 reads CASSSLGQGDEQFF. For the CDR3, the DNA is TGTGCCAGCAGTTCTCTTGGACAGGGGGATGAGCAGTTCTTC.

The J gene is TRBJ1-1, the V gene TRBV9; tentative D call: TRBD1 (5 bases). This CDR3 contains 14 residues. Trimming removed 4 bases from V and 0 bases from J, with 10 bases in between. CDR1 is SGDLS, CDR2 YYNGEE, per germline. The CDR3 DNA is TGTGCCAGCAGCAAAAGGACATTGAACACTGAAGCTTTCTTT. It is translated as CASSKRTLNTEAFF.

The chain joins TRBV7-2 to TRBJ2-2; the match to TRBD2 covers 9 bases. The CDR3 is made up of 16 amino acids. Unmatched junction bases numbered 1, after V lost 1 base and J lost 1 base. CDR1 is SGHTA and CDR2 is FQGNSA in the germline V gene. The CDR3 is CASSLVAGVNTGELFF. The CDR3 DNA reads as TGTGCCAGCAGCTTAGTAGCGGGAGTGAACACCGGGGAGCTGTTTTTT.

The CDR3 DNA is TGTGCCAGCAGCTCACCGGGTAGGGGATCTGGGGCCAACGTCCTGACTTTC. Translated, it gives CASSSPGRGSGANVLTF. This rearrangement joins TRBV7-9 to TRBJ2-6; D is perhaps TRBD1 (5 bases). This CDR3 region has 17 residues. Germline V gene lookup returns CDR1 SEHNR and CDR2 FQNEAQ (reference sequence). V lost 4 bases and J 1 base, leaving 14 bases between the germline ends. Full variable domain (remainder filled in from reference TRBV7-9 and TRBJ2-6): DTGVSQNPRHKITKRGQNVTFRCDPISEHNRLYWYRQTLGQGPEFLTYFQNEAQLEKSRLLSDRFSAERPKGSFSTLEIQRTEQGDSAMYLCASSSPGRGSGANVLTFGAGSRLTVL.